This TCR beta chain was captured in a study of technical replicates of blood from a few donors. This table comes from immunoSEQ multiplex PCR, and its TCRdb copy is limited to in-frame clones, with some not included. The data contain roughly 70,000 clones, 95% to 97% of them seen just once; the ten biggest clones take up roughly 0.25%. The sequence derives from a human donor in good health. Sequencing used T cells isolated from PBMCs.

The CDR3 sequence: CASSGSQGANTEAFF. DNA for the CDR3: TGTGCCAGCAGTGGATCACAGGGGGCGAACACTGAAGCTTTCTTT. The chain carries TRBV6-5 and TRBJ1-1, with 9 bases lining up with TRBD1. Trimming took 5 bases from V and 1 from J; bases not matched to a gene: 5. The CDR3 is made up of 15 amino acids. Germline V gene sequence: CDR1 MNHEY, CDR2 SVGAGI.